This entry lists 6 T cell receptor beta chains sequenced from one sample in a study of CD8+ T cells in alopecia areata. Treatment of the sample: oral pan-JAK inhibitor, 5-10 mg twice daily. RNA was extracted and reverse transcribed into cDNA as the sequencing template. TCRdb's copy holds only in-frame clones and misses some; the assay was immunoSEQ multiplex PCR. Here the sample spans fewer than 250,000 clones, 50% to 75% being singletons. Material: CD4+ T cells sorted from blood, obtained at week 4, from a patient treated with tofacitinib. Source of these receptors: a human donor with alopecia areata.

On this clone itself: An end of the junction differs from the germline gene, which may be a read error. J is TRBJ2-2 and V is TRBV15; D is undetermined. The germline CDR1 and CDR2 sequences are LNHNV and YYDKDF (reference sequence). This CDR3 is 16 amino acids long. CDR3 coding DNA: TGTGCCACCAGCAGAGATTCGACTCTGCCCACCCGGGAGCTGTTTTTT. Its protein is CATSRDSTLPTRELFF. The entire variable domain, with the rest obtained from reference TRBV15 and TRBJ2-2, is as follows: DAMVIQNPRYQVTQFGKPVTLSCSQTLNHNVMYWYQQKSSQAPKLLFHYYDKDFNNEADTPDNFQSRRPNTSFCFLDIRSPGLGDTAMYLCATSRDSTLPTRELFFGEGSRLTVL.

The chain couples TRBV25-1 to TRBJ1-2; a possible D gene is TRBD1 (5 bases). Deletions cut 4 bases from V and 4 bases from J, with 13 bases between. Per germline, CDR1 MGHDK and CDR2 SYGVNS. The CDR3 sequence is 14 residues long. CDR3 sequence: CASSVTQGPYGYTF. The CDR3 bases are TGTGCCAGCAGTGTCACTCAGGGCCCCTATGGCTACACCTTC.

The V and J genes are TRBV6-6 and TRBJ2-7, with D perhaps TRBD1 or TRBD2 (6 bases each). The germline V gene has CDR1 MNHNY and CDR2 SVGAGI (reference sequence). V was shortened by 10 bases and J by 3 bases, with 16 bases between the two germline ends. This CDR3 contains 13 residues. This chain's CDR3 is CATKGGFDYEQYF. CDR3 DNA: TGTGCCACCAAGGGGGGCTTCGACTACGAGCAGTACTTC.

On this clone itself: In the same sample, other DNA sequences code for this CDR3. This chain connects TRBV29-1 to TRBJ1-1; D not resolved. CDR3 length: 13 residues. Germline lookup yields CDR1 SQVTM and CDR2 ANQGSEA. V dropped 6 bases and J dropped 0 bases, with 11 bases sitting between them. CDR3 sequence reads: CSVRGRLNTEAFF. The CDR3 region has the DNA TGCAGCGTCCGCGGCAGATTGAACACTGAAGCTTTCTTT.

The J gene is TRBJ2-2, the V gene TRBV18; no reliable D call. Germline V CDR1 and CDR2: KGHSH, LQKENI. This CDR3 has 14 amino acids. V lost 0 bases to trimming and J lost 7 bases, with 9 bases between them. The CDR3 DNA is TGTGCCAGCTCACCACCGGGAACATACGGGGAGCTGTTTTTT. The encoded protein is CASSPPGTYGELFF.

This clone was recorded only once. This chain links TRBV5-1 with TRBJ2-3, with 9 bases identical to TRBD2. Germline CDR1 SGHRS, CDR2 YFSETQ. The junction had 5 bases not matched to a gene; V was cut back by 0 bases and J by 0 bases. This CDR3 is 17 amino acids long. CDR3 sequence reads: CASSLGLAGTSTDTQYF. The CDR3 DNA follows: TGCGCCAGCAGCTTGGGGCTAGCGGGGACGAGCACAGATACGCAGTATTTT.